The 29 T cell receptor beta chains below come from one sample, sequenced in a study of blood T cell repertoires in COVID-19. Measured with immunoSEQ multiplex PCR; TCRdb has only the in-frame clones, and not every one. This table holds approximately 360,000 clones, roughly 86% found once. Sequenced: PBMCs or T cells enriched from blood (not recorded which). The receptors come from a man aged 35-49 years in a cohort exposed to, infected with or recovered from COVID-19 (not recorded which).

The chain combines TRBV2 with TRBJ2-7; perhaps TRBD2 as D (6 bases). This CDR3 is built from 15 residues. Germline V lookup: CDR1 SNHLY, CDR2 FYNNEI. Trimming left V 6 bases short and J 0 bases short, with 15 bases between. The CDR3 coding sequence is TGTGCCAGCAGACAACAATTAGCGGACTCCTACGAGCAGTACTTC. It is translated as CASRQQLADSYEQYF.

This chain links TRBV10-1 with TRBJ2-7; 9 bases match TRBD2. The CDR3 sequence is 13 residues long. CDR1 is WNHNN and CDR2 is SYGVQD in the germline V gene (reference sequence). V gave up 6 bases and J gave up 3 bases; unmatched junction bases: 3. CDR3 in amino acids: CASRGLADYEQYF. The CDR3 nucleotides read TGCGCCAGCAGGGGACTAGCCGACTACGAGCAGTACTTC.

The chain is built from TRBV5-1 and TRBJ2-2; 8 bases fit TRBD2. Germline CDR1 reads SGHRS; CDR2 reads YFSETQ. J gave up 6 bases and V 4 bases, and 11 bases lay outside the gene matches. CDR3 length: 16 amino acids. For the CDR3, the DNA is TGCGCCAGCAGCCCCGGGACTAGGGCTAGGCCCGGGGAGCTGTTTTTT. This codes for CASSPGTRARPGELFF.

The rearrangement links TRBV7-9 to TRBJ1-5, with 7 nucleotides matching TRBD1. The V gene's germline CDR1 is SEHNR and CDR2 FQNEAQ (reference sequence). With V trimmed by 5 bases and J by 6 bases, 7 bases remained unmatched. CDR3 size: 14 residues. The CDR3 DNA reads as TGTGCCAGCAGCAACCAGGGGGGTGGTCAGCCCCAGCATTTT. Translating gives CASSNQGGGQPQHF.

The chain employs TRBV2 and TRBJ2-1; 9 bases fit TRBD2. V shed 3 bases, J shed 13 bases, and the junction held 7 bases outside the gene matches. CDR3 length: 13 amino acids. CDR1 is SNHLY, CDR2 FYNNEI, per germline. In DNA, the CDR3 is TGTGCCAGCAGTGATTGGGCTAGCGGGAATCAGTTCTTC. It yields the protein CASSDWASGNQFF.

Comment on this clone: Other nucleotide sequences in the sample specify the same CDR3. The chain employs TRBV2 and TRBJ2-1; TRBD2 aligns across 10 bases. From germline, CDR1 is SNHLY and CDR2 FYNNEI. The CDR3 runs to 14 residues. V dropped 6 bases and J dropped 2; count of bases not matched to a gene: 1. In DNA form, the CDR3 reads TGTGCCAGCAGGGGGACTAGCGCCTACAATGAGCAGTTCTTC. Translated: CASRGTSAYNEQFF.

This chain uses TRBV5-8 with TRBJ2-4; 12 bases match TRBD2. CDR1 SGHTS and CDR2 YDEGEE come from the germline V gene. V lost 0 bases and J lost 16; bases outside the gene matches: 8. CDR3 size: 14 residues. The CDR3 DNA sequence: TGTGCCAGCAGCTTGGGGAGGACTAGCGGGACCCCTTACTTC. Amino acid sequence: CASSLGRTSGTPYF.

This clone was seen a few times. The same CDR3 arises from other DNA sequences in this sample as well. The CDR3 DNA reads TGTGCCAGCTCACCCGACAGTTACGAGCAGTACTTC. Protein product: CASSPDSYEQYF. The chain uses TRBV18 and TRBJ2-7; the D gene is possibly TRBD1 (5 bases). Trimming took 3 bases from V and 4 from J, leaving 7 bases between them. The germline CDR1 and CDR2 sequences are KGHSH and LQKENI. The CDR3 length is 12 residues.

The chain couples TRBV27 to TRBJ2-7, with D perhaps matching TRBD1 (5 bases). V was clipped by 6 bases and J by 4 bases, with 13 bases between them. The CDR3 has 13 residues. The germline CDR1 and CDR2 sequences are MNHEY and SMNVEV (reference sequence). CDR3 coding DNA: TGTGCCAGCAGACATCGACAGACTTACGAGCAGTACTTC. Amino acids: CASRHRQTYEQYF.

The chain is built from TRBV28 and TRBJ2-3; D is possibly TRBD1 (5 bases). Germline CDR1 reads MDHEN; CDR2 reads SYDVKM. The CDR3 runs 13 residues. V was clipped by 10 bases and J by 3 bases, with 14 bases between them. The CDR3 sequence: CATRNRGTDTQYF. CDR3 bases: TGTGCCACCCGCAATAGGGGAACAGATACGCAGTATTTT. The full variable domain, completed using reference TRBV28 and TRBJ2-3, is DVKVTQSSRYLVKRTGEKVFLECVQDMDHENMFWYRQDPGLGLRLIYFSYDVKMKEKGDIPEGYSVSREKKERFSLILESASTNQTSMYLCATRNRGTDTQYFGPGTRLTVL.

This sequence joins TRBV6-2 or TRBV6-3 and TRBJ2-7; the match to TRBD1 covers 7 bases. V lost 4 bases and J lost 3; bases outside the gene matches: 9. CDR3 length: 15 amino acids. Per the germline V gene, CDR1 is MNHEY and CDR2 is SVGEGT. The CDR3 sequence is CASSSGQVGFYEQYF. In DNA form, the CDR3 reads TGTGCCAGCAGTTCTGGACAGGTCGGCTTCTACGAGCAGTACTTC.

This chain links TRBV11-2 with TRBJ2-5; 7 nucleotides agree with TRBD2. With V trimmed by 5 bases and J by 2 bases, 11 bases remained unmatched. Germline CDR1 and CDR2: SGHAT and FQNNGV. The CDR3 contains 16 residues. This CDR3 is CASSPLGASGQETQYF. The CDR3 DNA reads TGTGCCAGCAGCCCCCTCGGGGCTAGCGGACAAGAGACCCAGTACTTC.

The rearrangement links TRBV5-1 to TRBJ2-5; D is possibly TRBD1 (5 bases). The CDR3 covers 13 residues. CDR1 SGHRS and CDR2 YFSETQ come from the germline V gene. V was pared by 0 bases and J by 5 bases, with 8 bases between. CDR3 sequence: CASSLAGSETQYF. The CDR3 nucleotides are TGCGCCAGCAGCTTGGCAGGGTCGGAGACCCAGTACTTC. Together with reference TRBV5-1 and TRBJ2-5, the CDR3 gives the full variable domain: KAGVTQTPRYLIKTRGQQVTLSCSPISGHRSVSWYQQTPGQGLQFLFEYFSETQRNKGNFPGRFSGRQFSNSRSEMNVSTLELGDSALYLCASSLAGSETQYFGPGTRLLVL.

The rearrangement joins TRBV18 to TRBJ1-4; D is undetermined. This CDR3 is built from 15 residues. The V gene's germline CDR1 is KGHSH and CDR2 LQKENI. Trimming stripped 0 bases from V and 2 bases from J, with 7 bases between. CDR3 DNA: TGTGCCAGCTCACCACCCCACACCACTAATGAAAAACTGTTTTTT. It encodes CASSPPHTTNEKLFF.

V is TRBV2 and J is TRBJ1-4; D uncertain. The CDR3 consists of 15 residues. Germline V gene data show CDR1 as SNHLY and CDR2 as FYNNEI. V shed 2 bases and J shed 0 bases, with 7 bases lying between them. CDR3 amino acids: CASSEWRATNEKLFF. DNA of the CDR3: TGTGCCAGCAGTGAATGGAGGGCAACTAATGAAAAACTGTTTTTT.

This chain uses TRBV29-1 with TRBJ2-7; TRBD1 matches at 7 bases. This CDR3 contains 14 residues. Germline CDR1 reads SQVTM; CDR2 reads ANQGSEA. With 5 bases clipped from V and 1 base from J, the junction kept 8 bases outside the gene matches. The CDR3 region has the DNA TGCAGCGTTTCCCTGAGGGGGCCTTCCTACGAGCAGTACTTC. Translated, it gives CSVSLRGPSYEQYF.

The chain joins TRBV2 to TRBJ1-2; TRBD1 agrees at 7 bases. Trimming cost V 5 bases and J 2 bases; bases outside gene matches: 14. CDR1 is SNHLY, CDR2 FYNNEI, per germline. This CDR3 is 17 amino acids long. The CDR3 loop is CASSRTGQEITNYGYTF. The CDR3, as DNA: TGTGCCAGCAGTCGAACTGGACAGGAAATAACAAACTATGGCTACACCTTC.

The V call is TRBV2, the J call TRBJ1-3; possibly TRBD1 for D (6 bases). The CDR3 is 15 residues long. The ends were cut back, 6 bases at V and 2 bases at J, with 14 bases in the middle. CDR1 SNHLY and CDR2 FYNNEI come from the germline V gene. The DNA for the CDR3 is TGTGCCAGCAGACACAGGGTTCAGACTGGAAACACCATATATTTT. Its protein product is CASRHRVQTGNTIYF. Complete variable domain (other parts from reference TRBV2 and TRBJ1-3): EPEVTQTPSHQVTQMGQEVILRCVPISNHLYFYWYRQILGQKVEFLVSFYNNEISEKSEIFDDQFSVERPDGSNFTLKIRSTKLEDSAMYFCASRHRVQTGNTIYFGEGSWLTVV.

The rearrangement links TRBV6-1 to TRBJ2-7; 7 bases are shared with TRBD1. The length of the CDR3 is 15 residues. With 3 bases clipped from V and 2 bases from J, the junction kept 7 bases outside the gene matches. Germline assignment: CDR1 MNHNS and CDR2 SASEGT. The CDR3 reads CASSDGGQTTYEQYF. DNA of the CDR3: TGTGCCAGCAGTGATGGGGGACAGACAACCTACGAGCAGTACTTC.

The gene calls are TRBV6-5 and TRBJ1-6; D is uncertain. The CDR3 runs 13 residues. Germline V CDR1 and CDR2: MNHEY, SVGAGI. The ends were cut back, 2 bases at V and 8 bases at J, with 7 bases in the middle. In nucleotides, the CDR3 is TGTGCCAGCAGTTACGGGAGTGATTCACCCCTCCACTTT. Encoded protein: CASSYGSDSPLHF.

J is TRBJ2-2 and V is TRBV5-8; TRBD2 matches 7 bases. This CDR3 region has 16 residues. Germline V gene data show CDR1 as SGHTS and CDR2 as YDEGEE. Trimming removed 3 bases from V and 0 bases from J; junction bases left unmatched: 5. CDR3 bases: TGTGCCAGCAGCTCCGGGACTACTTCGAACACCGGGGAGCTGTTTTTT. This translates into CASSSGTTSNTGELFF.

The rearrangement uses TRBV10-3 and TRBJ2-2; TRBD1 aligns across 7 bases. V was pared by 10 bases and J by 3 bases, with 5 bases of the junction left unmatched. Looked up from germline, CDR1 is ENHRY and CDR2 is SYGVKD. The CDR3 covers 13 residues. The CDR3 protein is CATETGYTGELFF. The CDR3 region has the DNA TGTGCCACCGAGACAGGGTACACCGGGGAGCTGTTTTTT.

The chain carries TRBV18 and TRBJ1-6; 9 positions match TRBD1. The CDR3 spans 15 residues. The trim removed 4 bases at V and 6 bases at J, leaving 4 bases unmatched. The germline gives CDR1 KGHSH, CDR2 LQKENI. As DNA, the CDR3 is TGTGCCAGCTCACTCCGGGACAGGGTTAATTCACCCCTCCACTTT. It specifies CASSLRDRVNSPLHF. Supplemented by reference TRBV18 and TRBJ1-6, the full variable domain reads NAGVMQNPRHLVRRRGQEARLRCSPMKGHSHVYWYRQLPEEGLKFMVYLQKENIIDESGMPKERFSAEFPKEGPSILRIQQVVRGDSAAYFCASSLRDRVNSPLHFGNGTRLTVT.

This clone was counted only a few times. The chain links TRBV28 to TRBJ2-3; possible D gene TRBD1, 5 bases. Trimming stripped 2 bases from V and 2 bases from J, with 17 bases between. This CDR3 comprises 17 residues. Germline loops: CDR1 MDHEN, CDR2 SYDVKM. The CDR3: CASSLPRTRSFTDTQYF. The CDR3 DNA is TGTGCCAGCAGTTTACCCCGGACACGGTCCTTCACAGATACGCAGTATTTT.

The chain links TRBV19 to TRBJ1-2; 9 positions agree with TRBD1. This CDR3 spans 14 amino acids. Trimming cost V 5 bases and J 7 bases; bases outside gene matches: 8. Germline lookup yields CDR1 LNHDA and CDR2 SQIVND (reference sequence). The CDR3 sequence: CASSLLATGGGYTF. The DNA for the CDR3 is TGTGCCAGTAGTCTCCTTGCGACAGGGGGTGGCTACACCTTC. The full variable domain, completed using reference TRBV19 and TRBJ1-2, is DGGITQSPKYLFRKEGQNVTLSCEQNLNHDAMYWYRQDPGQGLRLIYYSQIVNDFQKGDIAEGYSVSREKKESFPLTVTSAQKNPTAFYLCASSLLATGGGYTFGSGTRLTVV.

V and J are TRBV7-8 and TRBJ2-6, with 7 bases lining up with TRBD1. Per germline, CDR1 SGHVS and CDR2 FQNEAQ. Trimming at V came to 5 bases and at J to 11 bases, leaving 12 bases not matched to a gene. The CDR3 covers 15 residues. The CDR3 sequence: CASSIGTVDLDVLTF. The CDR3 region has the DNA TGTGCCAGCAGCATCGGGACAGTTGACCTCGACGTCCTGACTTTC.

V gene TRBV30 combines with J gene TRBJ2-7; TRBD2 matches at 7 bases. Germline V gene data show CDR1 as GTSNPN and CDR2 as SVGIG (reference sequence). This CDR3 contains 15 residues. V gave up 2 bases and J gave up 6 bases; unmatched junction bases: 13. CDR3 protein: CAWSRRGSLRAEQYF. CDR3 nucleotides: TGTGCCTGGAGTCGTCGCGGGAGTTTAAGGGCCGAGCAGTACTTC.

This clone has just one count. The V call is TRBV5-1, the J call TRBJ2-7; 8 bases fit TRBD1. The CDR3 spans 14 residues. Germline CDR1 and CDR2: SGHRS and YFSETQ. J gave up 0 bases and V 4 bases, and 3 bases lay outside the gene matches. The CDR3 DNA sequence: TGCGCCAGCAGCGGACAGGGCAGCTCCTACGAGCAGTACTTC. Translated, it gives CASSGQGSSYEQYF.

This clone was detected a few times. CDR3 DNA: TGTGCCAGCAGCCAAGACTCGTCTAGCGGGTGGGACGAGCAGTACTTC. Translating gives CASSQDSSSGWDEQYF. The chain is built from TRBV4-2 and TRBJ2-7; 8 bases map to TRBD2. This CDR3 is built from 16 residues. V was clipped by 0 bases and J by 5 bases; unmatched bases: 9. Germline V gene sequence: CDR1 LGHNA, CDR2 YNFKEQ.